Listed below are T cell receptor beta chains from one sample, sequenced in a study of vaccination and CD4 T cells after COVID-19. TCRdb called the PCR reads again in MiXCR, with one record for every CDR3 protein. The sample includes about 12,000 distinct CDR3 sequences, roughly 42% of them seen just once. Their target antigens are unknown. The sequencing used cultured CD4+ T cells from blood, collected after SARS-CoV-2 vaccination. The receptor source for this set is a human donor with COVID-19. CDR3s include the opening cysteine and the closing phenylalanine or tryptophan. Each record gives: clone size, D gene, J gene, V gene, CDR3 DNA, CDR3 protein. The D gene is left open where the match is weak. Expanded clones are given a class, and other clones once, few, many or no size at all.

NA	NA	TRBJ1-5	TRBV7-2	TGTGCCAGCAGCTTCGGGGAAAATCAGCCCCAGCATTTT	CASSFGENQPQHF
NA	NA	TRBJ1-5	TRBV12-3/TRBV12-4	TGTGCCAGCAGTGTCAGTTATAGCAATCAGCCCCAGCATTTT	CASSVSYSNQPQHF
few	TRBD1	TRBJ1-6	TRBV7-8	TGTGCCAGCAGCTCTGAGGGGGCGGAAAATTCACCCCTCCACTTT	CASSSEGAENSPLHF
NA	TRBD1	TRBJ2-7	TRBV7-2	TGTGCCAGCAGCTTAGAACAGGGGGCGGGCTACGAGCAGTACTTC	CASSLEQGAGYEQYF
NA	NA	TRBJ1-1	TRBV5-1	TGCGCCAGCAGCCTCATGATGAACACTGAAGCTTTCTTT	CASSLMMNTEAFF
few	NA	TRBJ1-2	TRBV6-1	TGTGCCAGCAGTCCGGGGGGGCTTAGCTATGGCTACACCTTC	CASSPGGLSYGYTF
few	NA	TRBJ2-2	TRBV7-3	TGTGCCAGCAGTAACGGGGTTACCGGGGAGCTGTTTTTT	CASSNGVTGELFF
few	TRBD1	TRBJ1-3	TRBV6-1	TGTGCCACCTCACAGGGGGCTGGAAACACCATATATTTT	CATSQGAGNTIYF
few	NA	TRBJ1-1	TRBV15	TGTGCCACCAGCAGAGTCAGGGATCGCACTGAAGCTTTCTTT	CATSRVRDRTEAFF
once	NA	TRBJ2-1	TRBV21-1	TGTGCCAGCAGGCGTCTCTTGGGACTAGCGGGGGGCCGCTCCTACAATGAGCAGTTCTTC	CASRRLLGLAGGRSYNEQFF
NA	TRBD1	TRBJ2-3	TRBV28	TGTGCCAGCAGCCGCGGACAGGGGATGACAGATACGCAGTATTTT	CASSRGQGMTDTQYF
few	NA	TRBJ2-2	TRBV10-1	TGCGCCAGCAGCCCGACTGCGAACACCGGGGAGCTGTTTTTT	CASSPTANTGELFF
few	TRBD1	TRBJ1-2	TRBV6-1	TGTGCCAGCAGCTCGGGACAGCTCGGCTACACCTTC	CASSSGQLGYTF
NA	TRBD1	TRBJ1-5	TRBV7-8	TGTGCCAGCAGCACCACCGGGACAGGGAGTGGACGCCTCAATCAGCCCCAGCATTTT	CASSTTGTGSGRLNQPQHF
few	NA	TRBJ2-2	TRBV30	TGTGCCTGGAGTGTACTCAGAAACACCGGGGAGCTGTTTTTT	CAWSVLRNTGELFF
few	NA	TRBJ1-2	TRBV7-2	TGTGCCAGCAGCAGGACCCCAGTCCGGGTACAAAACGGCTACACCTTC	CASSRTPVRVQNGYTF
NA	TRBD2	TRBJ2-1	TRBV5-1	TGCGCCAGCGCCGGGGAGGGGACTAAAGAGTTCTTC	CASAGEGTKEFF
once	TRBD1	TRBJ2-7	TRBV6-1	TGTGCCAGCCGCCTTTCGGGACAGAACTACGAGCAGTACTTC	CASRLSGQNYEQYF
NA	NA	TRBJ1-2	TRBV15	TGTGCCACCAGCAGAGATAGCCAGGGCTCCTATGGCTACACCTTC	CATSRDSQGSYGYTF
NA	NA	TRBJ2-7	TRBV10-1	TGCGCCAGCAGTGAGGCCAGGATGGGCGAGCAGTACTTC	CASSEARMGEQYF
NA	TRBD1	TRBJ1-1	TRBV5-1	TGCGCCAGCAGCTTGGTGGCAGGGGGAACTGAAGCTTTCTTT	CASSLVAGGTEAFF
NA	TRBD1	TRBJ1-5	TRBV20-1	TGCGGTGCGGGAAAGACAGGGGTGGGCAATCAGCCCCAGCATTTT	CGAGKTGVGNQPQHF
once	TRBD2	TRBJ2-5	TRBV5-4	TGTGCCAGCAGACGGGGGGGGACACGGGAGACCCAGAACTTC	CASRRGGTRETQNF
NA	NA	TRBJ2-7	TRBV15	TGTGCCACCAGCAGAGATTCCGGCCCACCGCAGGGGCAGTACTTC	CATSRDSGPPQGQYF
NA	TRBD1	TRBJ2-5	TRBV4-3	TGCGCCAGCAGCCCAAGACAGGGGGAGACCCAGTACTTC	CASSPRQGETQYF
NA	TRBD1	TRBJ1-2	TRBV19	TGTGCCAGTAGCAGACAGGACAGGGCCTTGGGCTACACCTTC	CASSRQDRALGYTF
NA	NA	TRBJ2-7	TRBV27	TGTGCCAGCAGTTTCAGTGCGAACCACGAGCAGTACTTC	CASSFSANHEQYF
NA	NA	TRBJ2-7	TRBV28	TGTGCCAGCAAAGGGACCCCGAGTTCCTACGAGCAGTACTTC	CASKGTPSSYEQYF
once	NA	TRBJ1-1	TRBV10-2	TGCGCCAGCAGTGAAATCGGGGGGCCCCACACTGAAGCTTTCTTT	CASSEIGGPHTEAFF
once	TRBD1	TRBJ2-2	TRBV6-1	TGTGCCAGTACAGGGGGTAAAGCCGGGGAGCTGTTTTTT	CASTGGKAGELFF